Shown below are 21 T cell receptor beta chains from a single sample sequenced in a study of cytomegalovirus exposure and HLA in healthy donors. The PCR made use of 60 Vbeta and 13 Jbeta primers. The table came from immunoSEQ multiplex PCR; TCRdb's copy has only in-frame clones and leaves some out. The data contain fewer than 200,000 clones, roughly 82% of them singletons. Sequencing was performed on PBMCs. Receptors were obtained from a girl aged 10-17 years in good health and CMV-seropositive.

This chain uses TRBV5-1 with TRBJ1-6; D may be TRBD1 (6 bases). The CDR3 covers 17 residues. CDR1 and CDR2 from the germline V gene are SGHRS and YFSETQ. V gave up 1 base and J gave up 5 bases, with 16 bases separating them. In DNA form, the CDR3 reads TGCGCCAGCAGCTTGTTCACAGGGAAGGGTGATAATTCACCCCTCCACTTT. Protein: CASSLFTGKGDNSPLHF.

This clone was counted only a few times. The rearrangement joins TRBV6-1 to TRBJ1-5; D is unresolved. This CDR3 contains 14 residues. The germline V gene has CDR1 MNHNS and CDR2 SASEGT. V lost 7 bases, J lost 0 bases, and 10 bases lay in between. For the CDR3, the DNA is TGTGCCAGCATGGCGGGTTATAGCAATCAGCCCCAGCATTTT. The encoded protein is CASMAGYSNQPQHF.

The V call is TRBV7-9, the J call TRBJ1-1; D not certain. Germline V CDR1 and CDR2: SEHNR, FQNEAQ (reference sequence). The CDR3 is 12 residues long. V dropped 5 bases and J dropped 6 bases, with 10 bases sitting between them. CDR3 in DNA: TGTGCCAGCAGCCTGTTCTTAGCTGAAGCTTTCTTT. This translates into CASSLFLAEAFF.

The chain combines TRBV18 with TRBJ1-5; 7 nucleotides agree with TRBD1. Per the germline V gene, CDR1 is KGHSH and CDR2 is LQKENI. V trimming: 1 base; J trimming: 7 bases; junction bases outside the gene matches: 7. The CDR3 is 15 amino acids. The CDR3 protein is CASSPQQGIGQPQHF. The CDR3 DNA reads TGTGCCAGCTCACCACAACAGGGGATAGGACAGCCCCAGCATTTT.

The genes are TRBV5-1 and TRBJ2-7; tentative D call: TRBD1 (5 bases). The germline CDR1 and CDR2 sequences are SGHRS and YFSETQ. Trimming cost V 2 bases and J 6 bases, with 15 bases left between them. There are 14 residues in the CDR3. For the CDR3, the DNA is TGCGCCAGCAGCTTCCCAGCACCACAGGCCGAGCAGTACTTC. Encoded protein: CASSFPAPQAEQYF.

The chain employs TRBV7-2 and TRBJ2-7, with 7 bases aligning to TRBD1. Germline loops: CDR1 SGHTA, CDR2 FQGNSA. This CDR3 is 14 amino acids long. Trimming at V came to 5 bases and at J to 2 bases, leaving 6 bases not matched to a gene. This chain's CDR3 is CASSPRQGPYEQYF. The CDR3 DNA reads TGTGCCAGCAGCCCCCGACAGGGACCCTACGAGCAGTACTTC.

With regard to this clone: In the same sample, other DNA sequences code for this CDR3. The V and J genes are TRBV5-1 and TRBJ2-3, with D perhaps matching TRBD1 (5 bases). V lost 4 bases to trimming and J lost 0 bases, with 12 bases between them. CDR3 length equals 15 residues. Germline V gene data show CDR1 as SGHRS and CDR2 as YFSETQ. The CDR3 bases are TGCGCCAGCAGCCGAACAGGAGCTAGCACAGATACGCAGTATTTT. Translation gives CASSRTGASTDTQYF. The full variable domain, with the rest looked up from reference TRBV5-1 and TRBJ2-3, is KAGVTQTPRYLIKTRGQQVTLSCSPISGHRSVSWYQQTPGQGLQFLFEYFSETQRNKGNFPGRFSGRQFSNSRSEMNVSTLELGDSALYLCASSRTGASTDTQYFGPGTRLTVL.

This clone came up a few times. The chain links TRBV21-1 to TRBJ1-1. TRBV21-1 constitutes a pseudogene. This CDR3 is built from 18 residues. The CDR3 is CASSKFSGYFRVGCEAFF. DNA of the CDR3: TGTGCCAGCAGCAAATTTTCGGGGTATTTCCGGGTGGGCTGTGAAGCTTTCTTT.

The gene calls are TRBV9 and TRBJ2-1; no firm D call. Germline CDR1 is SGDLS and CDR2 is YYNGEE. V lost 0 bases and J 8 bases, leaving 9 bases between the germline ends. CDR3 length: 13 residues. The CDR3 spells CASSVGPRDEQFF. The CDR3 DNA sequence: TGTGCCAGCAGCGTAGGACCTCGGGATGAGCAGTTCTTC.

CDR3 loop: CASSGVPDRNYGYTF. For the CDR3, the DNA is TGTGCCAGCAGTGGCGTTCCCGACAGAAACTATGGCTACACCTTC. The chain combines TRBV28 with TRBJ1-2, with a weak D call TRBD1 (5 bases). The CDR3 extends over 15 amino acids. Trimming cost V 5 bases and J 2 bases, with 15 bases left between them. Looked up from germline, CDR1 is MDHEN and CDR2 is SYDVKM.

This sequence joins TRBV7-2 and TRBJ2-7, with 8 bases fitting TRBD2. The CDR3 runs 15 residues. Germline CDR1 and CDR2: SGHTA and FQGNSA. Trimming removed 6 bases from V and 2 bases from J; junction bases left unmatched: 9. This chain's CDR3 is CASRDSLAGTYEQYF. DNA of the CDR3: TGTGCCAGCAGAGACTCCCTAGCGGGCACCTACGAGCAGTACTTC.

The chain has TRBV28 and TRBJ2-7, with TRBD1 matching over 7 bases. With 1 base clipped from V and 0 bases from J, the junction kept 6 bases outside the gene matches. The CDR3 sequence is 16 residues long. Per germline, CDR1 MDHEN and CDR2 SYDVKM. The CDR3 reads CASSLLSTGSSYEQYF. The CDR3 coding sequence is TGTGCCAGCAGTTTATTGTCGACAGGGAGCTCCTACGAGCAGTACTTC.

This chain links TRBV30 with TRBJ2-6; tentative D call: TRBD1 (6 bases). V lost 0 bases and J lost 0, with 12 bases in between. CDR1 is GTSNPN and CDR2 is SVGIG in the germline V gene (reference sequence). The CDR3 is 17 residues long. The CDR3 nucleotides read TGTGCCTGGAGTGTACGTGGGGGCGGCTCTGGGGCCAACGTCCTGACTTTC. The encoded protein is CAWSVRGGGSGANVLTF. Full variable domain (outside the CDR3, taken from reference TRBV30 and TRBJ2-6): SQTIHQWPATLVQPVGSPLSLECTVEGTSNPNLYWYRQAAGRGLQLLFYSVGIGQISSEVPQNLSASRPQDRQFILSSKKLLLSDSGFYLCAWSVRGGGSGANVLTFGAGSRLTVL.

This sequence joins TRBV4-3 and TRBJ2-7; TRBD1 aligns across 7 bases. The CDR3 sequence is 15 residues long. V was pared by 1 base and J by 0 bases, with 3 bases of the junction left unmatched. CDR1 and CDR2 (germline): LGHNA, YSLEER. The CDR3 DNA sequence: TGCGCCAGCAGCCAAGGCCGGGACAGCTCCTACGAGCAGTACTTC. Its translation: CASSQGRDSSYEQYF.

The chain uses TRBV28 and TRBJ2-7; 8 positions agree with TRBD1. The V segment lost 5 bases and the J segment 2 bases; nucleotides outside the gene matches: 8. This CDR3 spans 15 amino acids. Germline V gives CDR1 MDHEN, CDR2 SYDVKM. The CDR3 sequence: CASSPRDRLTYEQYF. The DNA for the CDR3 is TGTGCCAGCAGTCCTCGGGACAGGCTGACCTACGAGCAGTACTTC.

The V gene is TRBV18, the J gene TRBJ1-5; D may be TRBD1 (5 bases). Germline V gene lookup returns CDR1 KGHSH and CDR2 LQKENI. The length of the CDR3 is 14 residues. V was clipped by 3 bases and J by 7 bases, with 13 bases between them. CDR3 DNA sequence: TGTGCCAGCTCACCGGAAGCAGGGTGGCAGCCCCAGCATTTT. Protein: CASSPEAGWQPQHF.

The rearrangement uses TRBV6-5 and TRBJ2-5; 10 bases are a match to TRBD1. This CDR3 is built from 16 residues. V trimming: 0 bases; J trimming: 5 bases; junction bases outside the gene matches: 6. CDR1 is MNHEY, CDR2 SVGAGI, per germline. The CDR3 spells CASSYSGTGVPETQYF. The DNA for the CDR3 is TGTGCCAGCAGTTACTCTGGGACAGGGGTCCCCGAGACCCAGTACTTC.

This clone was seen a handful of times. This sequence joins TRBV5-4 and TRBJ1-1; the D gene is possibly TRBD1 (6 bases). V was clipped by 0 bases and J by 7 bases, with 10 bases between them. There are 13 residues in the CDR3. In germline, CDR1 is SGHNT, CDR2 YYREEE (reference sequence). The CDR3 protein is CASSLGGTNEAFF. The CDR3 coding sequence is TGTGCCAGCAGCTTGGGAGGGACAAATGAAGCTTTCTTT.

The rearrangement links TRBV10-2 to TRBJ1-1, with D tentatively TRBD1 (6 bases). In germline, CDR1 is WSHSY, CDR2 SAAADI. V was trimmed by 8 bases and J by 0 bases, leaving 10 bases between them. The CDR3 loop spans 13 amino acids. The CDR3 bases are TGCGCCAGCCGGGGGGCCATGAACACTGAAGCTTTCTTT. This translates into CASRGAMNTEAFF.

V is TRBV5-6 and J is TRBJ1-1, with TRBD1 as a possible D gene (5 bases). CDR3 length equals 14 residues. V gave up 0 bases and J gave up 6 bases, with 12 bases separating them. The V gene's germline CDR1 is SGHDT and CDR2 YYEEEE. The DNA of the CDR3 is TGTGCCAGCAGCTTGGGACAGCGGGACGCTGAAGCTTTCTTT. Translation gives CASSLGQRDAEAFF.

The chain joins TRBV5-5 to TRBJ1-1, with unresolved D. The germline V gene encodes CDR1 SGHKS and CDR2 YYEKEE (reference sequence). The CDR3 has 14 amino acids. V lost 1 base to trimming and J lost 7 bases, with 14 bases between them. CDR3 sequence (DNA): TGTGCCAGCAGCTTGCACCCGCAGTACATTGAAGCTTTCTTT. Its protein is CASSLHPQYIEAFF.